Below, 19 T cell receptor beta chains from the same sample are listed, as sequenced in a study of T cells after posttransplantation cyclophosphamide. Some clones are missing from TCRdb's copy, which holds only in-frame ones; the method was immunoSEQ multiplex PCR. The sample is made up of about 12,000 clones, none counted only once. Sequencing was performed on PBMCs. The receptor set was obtained from a woman between 35 and 50 years old in good health, CMV-negative, and a related stem cell transplant donor.

This sequence joins TRBV27 and TRBJ1-5, with 10 bases lining up with TRBD1. Germline-derived CDR1 and CDR2 are MNHEY and SMNVEV (reference sequence). The trim removed 6 bases at V and 7 bases at J, leaving 6 bases unmatched. CDR3 length equals 14 residues. The CDR3 DNA is TGTGCCAGCAGGAGACAGGGGGCAGGGCAGCCCCAGCATTTT. Protein: CASRRQGAGQPQHF.

The table lists this clone with many counts. The gene calls are TRBV10-3 and TRBJ2-7; the match to TRBD2 covers 9 bases. From germline, CDR1 is ENHRY and CDR2 SYGVKD. J lost 7 bases, V lost 3 bases, and 7 bases had no gene match. The CDR3 spans 14 residues. The CDR3, as DNA: TGTGCCATCAGTGAACAGCTAGCGGGGTGGGAGCAGTACTTC. Protein: CAISEQLAGWEQYF.

This clone was counted at least ten times. V gene TRBV5-1 combines with J gene TRBJ2-1, with D maybe TRBD2 (7 bases). The CDR3 has 14 residues. Germline V gene lookup returns CDR1 SGHRS and CDR2 YFSETQ. V shed 3 bases and J shed 9 bases, with 16 bases lying between them. For the CDR3, the DNA is TGCGCCAGCAGCTCGGGGGGCCCCGCACCTGAGCAGTTCTTC. Translating it yields CASSSGGPAPEQFF.

This clone came up many times. The CDR3, as DNA: TGTGCCAGCAGTAGACTCCAGGGAGGCGAGCAGTACTTC. Protein product: CASSRLQGGEQYF. The chain has TRBV5-6 and TRBJ2-7; D possibly corresponds to TRBD2 (6 bases). V lost 5 bases, J lost 6 bases, and 15 bases lay in between. The CDR3 is made up of 13 amino acids. Germline CDR1 SGHDT, CDR2 YYEEEE.

Many counts were recorded for this clone. The chain has TRBV7-2 and TRBJ2-7; 7 nucleotides align to TRBD1. CDR1 is SGHTA, CDR2 FQGNSA, per germline. Trimming cost V 5 bases and J 3 bases; bases outside gene matches: 16. The CDR3 is made up of 17 amino acids. Here the CDR3 DNA reads TGTGCCAGCAGCCGACGGCGAACCGGGACAGAGGTCTACGAGCAGTACTTC. Translation: CASSRRRTGTEVYEQYF.

This clone was found many times. This chain uses TRBV27 with TRBJ2-7; either TRBD1 or TRBD2 may fit D (6 bases each). Germline-derived CDR1 and CDR2 are MNHEY and SMNVEV (reference sequence). This CDR3 region has 15 residues. V lost 7 bases to trimming and J lost 1 base, with 17 bases between them. The CDR3 DNA reads TGTGCCAGCATGGTCCAAGGCGGGACATCCTACGAGCAGTACTTC. This encodes CASMVQGGTSYEQYF.

This clone has ten or more counts. The chain combines TRBV5-1 with TRBJ1-4; D is undetermined. The CDR3 is 14 amino acids. Deletions cut 4 bases from V and 1 base from J, with 8 bases between. The germline V gene has CDR1 SGHRS and CDR2 YFSETQ. CDR3 in DNA: TGCGCCAGCAGCCTACAGTTAACTAATGAAAAACTGTTTTTT. Translation: CASSLQLTNEKLFF.

The sample holds many counts of this clone. An end of the junction does not agree with germline; a read error may underlie this. J is TRBJ1-2 and V is TRBV7-3; no definite D call. This CDR3 has 14 residues. Germline V CDR1 and CDR2: SGHTA, FQGTGA. CDR3 region: CLIAGRVKYYGYTF. The CDR3 DNA reads TGCTTAATAGCGGGGAGGGTAAAATACTATGGCTACACCTTC.

This clone has ten or more counts. This sequence joins TRBV6-1 and TRBJ1-6; D is undetermined. The CDR3 has 14 amino acids. CDR1 and CDR2 (germline): MNHNS, SASEGT. V lost 4 bases and J lost 7, with 11 bases in between. As DNA, the CDR3 is TGTGCCAGCAGTGGCAGGTCCTTCAATTCACCCCTCCACTTT. Protein product: CASSGRSFNSPLHF.

There are many counts of this clone. The V call is TRBV2, the J call TRBJ1-5, with 7 bases fitting TRBD1. CDR1 and CDR2 from the germline V gene are SNHLY and FYNNEI. The V gene end was trimmed by 4 bases and the J gene end by 1 base; junction bases not matched to a gene: 7. The CDR3 covers 16 residues. Here the CDR3 DNA reads TGTGCCAGCAGTGGGGGAGGGGGCCGAAGCAATCAGCCCCAGCATTTT. Translation gives CASSGGGGRSNQPQHF.

This clone showed up many times. V gene TRBV19 combines with J gene TRBJ1-2; D uncertain. The V end was cut by 5 bases, the J end by 5 bases, with 15 bases between. CDR1 and CDR2 (germline): LNHDA, SQIVND (reference sequence). The length of the CDR3 is 14 residues. As DNA, the CDR3 is TGTGCCAGTAGTCCAGACACGACCCCTTATGGCTACACCTTC. Protein product: CASSPDTTPYGYTF.

This clone was observed many times. The chain is built from TRBV12-3 or TRBV12-4 and TRBJ2-7, with D perhaps being TRBD1 or TRBD2 (5 bases each). V was trimmed by 3 bases and J by 3 bases, leaving 12 bases between them. CDR3 length equals 14 residues. The DNA for the CDR3 is TGTGCCAGCAGTTTTGGTCAGGGAGTCTACGAGCAGTACTTC. It is translated as CASSFGQGVYEQYF.

Ten or more counts support this clone. The chain links TRBV5-1 to TRBJ2-7, with D perhaps matching TRBD1 (6 bases). This CDR3 is 15 amino acids long. The V gene lost 4 bases and the J gene lost 5 bases, with 19 bases spanning the gap. Germline values: CDR1 SGHRS, CDR2 YFSETQ. The CDR3 nucleotides read TGCGCCAGCAGCGCTCAACAGGGCACGCGGCACGAGCAGTACTTC. Encoded protein: CASSAQQGTRHEQYF.

At least ten counts were recorded for this clone. The gene calls are TRBV24-1 and TRBJ2-1; TRBD2 matches at 9 bases. The CDR3 runs to 16 residues. V trimming: 9 bases; J trimming: 2 bases; junction bases outside the gene matches: 10. Germline CDR1 and CDR2: KGHDR and SFDVKD. The CDR3 coding sequence is TGTGCCACCTCCCCCGCTAGCGGGACGACCTACAATGAGCAGTTCTTC. Translated, it gives CATSPASGTTYNEQFF.

This clone was recorded at least ten times. This rearrangement joins TRBV7-9 to TRBJ2-2; D ambiguous. The germline V and J ends were trimmed by 6 bases and 5 bases, with 7 bases remaining between them. Per germline, CDR1 SEHNR and CDR2 FQNEAQ (reference sequence). The length of the CDR3 is 12 residues. CDR3 loop: CASSDITGELFF. In nucleotides, the CDR3 is TGTGCCAGCAGTGACATAACCGGGGAGCTGTTTTTT. Supplemented by reference TRBV7-9 and TRBJ2-2, the full variable domain reads DTGVSQNPRHKITKRGQNVTFRCDPISEHNRLYWYRQTLGQGPEFLTYFQNEAQLEKSRLLSDRFSAERPKGSFSTLEIQRTEQGDSAMYLCASSDITGELFFGEGSRLTVL.

This clone was seen at least ten times. The rearrangement joins TRBV30 to TRBJ1-2; D is unclear. The ends were cut back, 0 bases at V and 8 bases at J, with 10 bases in the middle. Germline V gene data show CDR1 as GTSNPN and CDR2 as SVGIG (reference sequence). This CDR3 comprises 12 residues. The CDR3 DNA follows: TGTGCCTGGAGTGTACGGGCGGGAGGCTACACCTTC. This encodes CAWSVRAGGYTF.

The rearrangement uses TRBV12-3 or TRBV12-4 and TRBJ2-2, with 9 bases lining up with TRBD2. There are 16 residues in the CDR3. The junction had 7 bases not matched to a gene; V was cut back by 5 bases and J by 3 bases. The CDR3 nucleotides are TGTGCCAGCAGTCTTTTAGCGGGAGCCCACACCGGGGAGCTGTTTTTT. Protein product: CASSLLAGAHTGELFF.

This clone has just a few counts. The V gene is TRBV7-8, the J gene TRBJ2-1; 11 bases are shared with TRBD2. The CDR3 sequence is 17 residues long. V lost 5 bases and J lost 3; bases outside the gene matches: 9. Germline V gene data show CDR1 as SGHVS and CDR2 as FQNEAQ. The CDR3 sequence: CASSPATSGTNYNEQFF. DNA of the CDR3: TGTGCCAGCAGCCCCGCGACTAGCGGGACAAACTACAATGAGCAGTTCTTC. Looking up the rest from reference TRBV7-8 and TRBJ2-1 gives the full variable domain: GAGVSQSPRYKVAKRGQDVALRCDPISGHVSLFWYQQALGQGPEFLTYFQNEAQLDKSGLPSDRFFAERPEGSVSTLKIQRTQQEDSAVYLCASSPATSGTNYNEQFFGPGTRLTVL.

This clone was detected ten times or more. The CDR3: CASSTQYNEQFF. The CDR3 nucleotides are TGCGCCAGCAGCACTCAATACAATGAGCAGTTCTTC. V is TRBV5-1 and J is TRBJ2-1; D remains unclear. CDR3 length: 12 residues. The V end was cut by 4 bases, the J end by 4 bases, with 6 bases between. Germline V gives CDR1 SGHRS, CDR2 YFSETQ.